The 14 T cell receptor beta chains presented below share a single source sample, sequenced in a study of blood T cells in healthy people across ages (dated by TCRdb to 2013 to 2016). The library was prepared using 5' RACE. Instrument on record: Illumina HiSeq 2500. A second PCR of about 7 to 12 cycles was run with a J-beta primer mix and a sample-barcoded 5' primer. In TCRdb, the public reads were trimmed at Q25 with fastp and aligned with MiXCR, with productive beta chains retained. All rows with the same CDR3 protein become a single entry with the most common DNA and genes. In this sample the table shows about 1.8 million distinct CDR3 sequences, about 49% of which occur a single time. The top ten hold less than 2.5% of the sample. Sequenced: blood. Source of these receptors: a woman aged 40 to 50 in good health.

The rearrangement joins TRBV6-5 to TRBJ1-2, with D maybe TRBD1 (6 bases). Germline V gene sequence: CDR1 MNHEY, CDR2 SVGAGI. The CDR3 contains 12 residues. V dropped 6 bases and J dropped 8 bases, with 13 bases sitting between them. In DNA form, the CDR3 reads TGTGCCAGCAGAGACCCAGGGGACGGCTACACCTTC. It encodes CASRDPGDGYTF.

This sequence joins TRBV6-1 and TRBJ2-1; D remains unclear. V was trimmed by 1 base and J by 6 bases, leaving 13 bases between them. The CDR3 spans 15 residues. Germline CDR1 reads MNHNS; CDR2 reads SASEGT. The chain's CDR3 is CASSEEGLQVNEQFF. The CDR3 DNA is TGTGCCAGCAGTGAAGAAGGATTGCAGGTCAATGAGCAGTTCTTC.

This clonotype was found a few times. The J gene is TRBJ2-7, the V gene TRBV7-2, with 7 bases identical to TRBD2. From germline, CDR1 is SGHTA and CDR2 FQGNSA. V lost 8 bases and J lost 3; bases outside the gene matches: 10. The CDR3 loop spans 14 amino acids. CDR3 in amino acids: CASAKAGVDYEQYF. The CDR3 DNA is TGTGCCAGCGCTAAGGCGGGAGTTGACTACGAGCAGTACTTC.

CDR3 DNA: TGTGCCAGTAGTACGGGACTAGCGGGGGGGCCGAATCGAAATGAGCAGTTCTTC. Its translation is CASSTGLAGGPNRNEQFF. J is TRBJ2-1 and V is TRBV19, with 16 bases aligning to TRBD2. Germline-derived CDR1 and CDR2 are LNHDA and SQIVND (reference sequence). CDR3 length equals 18 residues. J lost 7 bases, V lost 4 bases, and 10 bases had no gene match.

V gene TRBV14 combines with J gene TRBJ2-5; no definite D call. The germline V gene encodes CDR1 SGHDN and CDR2 FVKESK. This CDR3 is 15 amino acids long. V was clipped by 4 bases and J by 5 bases, with 17 bases between them. In DNA, the CDR3 is TGTGCCAGCAGCCCTACCTTGACCCTAGGGGAGACCCAGTACTTC. It specifies CASSPTLTLGETQYF. Complete variable domain (other parts from reference TRBV14 and TRBJ2-5): EAGVTQFPSHSVIEKGQTVTLRCDPISGHDNLYWYRRVMGKEIKFLLHFVKESKQDESGMPNNRFLAERTGGTYSTLKVQPAELEDSGVYFCASSPTLTLGETQYFGPGTRLLVL.

Comments on this clonotype: One end of the junction fails to match germline, which may point to a read error. This rearrangement joins TRBV7-2 to TRBJ2-1; D might be TRBD2 (5 bases). The CDR3 is 16 residues long. Germline V gives CDR1 SGHTA, CDR2 FQGNSA. CDR3 DNA sequence: TGTGCCAACAGCTTAGGTCGATTGGCGGGTGGGCGTGAGCAGTTCTTC. Protein sequence: CANSLGRLAGGREQFF.

The V call is TRBV7-3, the J call TRBJ2-3; TRBD1 or TRBD2 may be the D gene (6 bases each). This CDR3 has 15 residues. The V gene lost 5 bases and the J gene lost 5 bases, with 17 bases spanning the gap. Germline CDR1 SGHTA, CDR2 FQGTGA. In DNA, the CDR3 is TGTGCCAGCAGCGCCGGGGGCGGGGTGTTAGATACGCAGTATTTT. Its protein product is CASSAGGGVLDTQYF.

This clonotype was seen a few times. This chain connects TRBV20-1 to TRBJ2-5; 7 nucleotides line up with TRBD2. In germline, CDR1 is DFQATT, CDR2 SNEGSKA (reference sequence). The ends lost 0 bases at V and 3 bases at J; junction bases unmatched: 4. CDR3 length: 14 amino acids. The CDR3 DNA is TGCAGTGCTAGAGAGAGACTAGCTAAAGAGACCCAGTACTTC. Protein sequence: CSARERLAKETQYF.

The V call is TRBV29-1, the J call TRBJ2-1, with D tentatively TRBD2 (5 bases). In germline, CDR1 is SQVTM, CDR2 ANQGSEA. The CDR3 has 14 amino acids. V lost 4 bases to trimming and J lost 2 bases, with 12 bases between them. The CDR3: CSVVVGVPYNEQFF. The CDR3 DNA reads as TGCAGCGTTGTCGTCGGGGTCCCCTACAATGAGCAGTTCTTC.

This clonotype was detected a few times. The chain couples TRBV20-1 to TRBJ2-7, with no clear D. Germline CDR1 reads DFQATT; CDR2 reads SNEGSKA (reference sequence). V shed 3 bases and J shed 2 bases, with 8 bases lying between them. This CDR3 has 12 amino acids. For the CDR3, the DNA is TGCAGTGCTAGTCTTATTGCCTACGAGCAGTACTTC. Translated, it gives CSASLIAYEQYF.

This clonotype was seen a few times. The chain links TRBV5-1 to TRBJ1-2; tentatively, D is TRBD1 (6 bases). Trimming took off 7 bases at V and 0 bases at J, with 13 bases between the two ends. Looked up from germline, CDR1 is SGHRS and CDR2 is YFSETQ. This CDR3 contains 14 residues. DNA of the CDR3: TGCGCCAGCGCCAGCGGGGGCGCTAACTATGGCTACACCTTC. Protein: CASASGGANYGYTF.

The gene calls are TRBV12-3 or TRBV12-4 and TRBJ2-1, with D uncertain. Between the trimmed V and J ends, which lost 3 bases and 5 bases, there was a span of 14 bases. The CDR3 loop spans 15 amino acids. CDR3 DNA sequence: TGTGCCAGCAGTTTTGTACACCCCAGAGACAATGAGCAGTTCTTC. This codes for CASSFVHPRDNEQFF.

The V call is TRBV6-6, the J call TRBJ2-3; D is unresolved. Trimming pared 1 base from V and 4 bases from J, leaving 12 bases between. This CDR3 has 15 amino acids. Germline assignment: CDR1 MNHNY and CDR2 SVGAGI (reference sequence). This CDR3 reads CASSYYPTTSDTQYF. CDR3 sequence (DNA): TGTGCCAGCAGTTACTATCCTACTACGTCAGATACGCAGTATTTT.

The chain employs TRBV5-1 and TRBJ1-2; possible D gene TRBD1, 5 bases. The V gene's germline CDR1 is SGHRS and CDR2 YFSETQ. The length of the CDR3 is 12 residues. V was trimmed by 4 bases and J by 7 bases, leaving 11 bases between them. This CDR3 reads CASSGRDTGYTF. CDR3 DNA: TGCGCCAGCAGCGGCAGGGATACTGGCTACACCTTC.